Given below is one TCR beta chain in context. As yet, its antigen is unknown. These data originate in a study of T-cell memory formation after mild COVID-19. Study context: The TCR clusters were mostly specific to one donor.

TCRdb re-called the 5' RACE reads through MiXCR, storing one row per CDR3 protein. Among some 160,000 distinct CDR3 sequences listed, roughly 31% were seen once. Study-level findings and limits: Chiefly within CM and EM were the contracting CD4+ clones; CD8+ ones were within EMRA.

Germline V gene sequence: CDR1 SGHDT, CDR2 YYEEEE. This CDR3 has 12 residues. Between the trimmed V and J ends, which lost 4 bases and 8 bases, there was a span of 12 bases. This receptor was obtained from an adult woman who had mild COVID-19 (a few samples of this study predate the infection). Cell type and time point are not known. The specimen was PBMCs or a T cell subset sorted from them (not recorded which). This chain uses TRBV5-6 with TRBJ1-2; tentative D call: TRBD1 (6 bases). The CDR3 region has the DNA TGTGCCAGCAGCCCGGCGGACAGCGGCTACACCTTC. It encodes CASSPADSGYTF.